Sequencing of this T cell receptor beta chain was carried out in a study of blood T cell repertoires in COVID-19. About the research overall: Nucleic acid was either cDNA or gDNA, and it came from T cells, B-cell-depleted T cells, or PBMCs.

In the authors' workflow: Counts of nucleated cells, estimated from reference gene primer amplification, were obtained. Data came from immunoSEQ multiplex PCR; TCRdb stores just in-frame clones and leaves some out. The D gene and trimming were derived from the DNA, and the V and J assignments and clone size from that table. The sample lists about 330,000 clones; around 83% were seen once. The CDR3 totals 15 residues. The ends lost 4 bases at V and 6 bases at J; junction bases unmatched: 6. From germline, CDR1 is MNHEY and CDR2 SVGAGI. Material: peripheral blood. The receptor was derived from a woman in her fifties or sixties with acute or convalescent COVID-19. This chain links TRBV6-5 with TRBJ2-1, with 10 bases aligning to TRBD2. The CDR3 bases are TGTGCCAGCAGTTCGAGCGGGGGGGTAGGCAATGAGCAGTTCTTC. Its translation is CASSSSGGVGNEQFF.